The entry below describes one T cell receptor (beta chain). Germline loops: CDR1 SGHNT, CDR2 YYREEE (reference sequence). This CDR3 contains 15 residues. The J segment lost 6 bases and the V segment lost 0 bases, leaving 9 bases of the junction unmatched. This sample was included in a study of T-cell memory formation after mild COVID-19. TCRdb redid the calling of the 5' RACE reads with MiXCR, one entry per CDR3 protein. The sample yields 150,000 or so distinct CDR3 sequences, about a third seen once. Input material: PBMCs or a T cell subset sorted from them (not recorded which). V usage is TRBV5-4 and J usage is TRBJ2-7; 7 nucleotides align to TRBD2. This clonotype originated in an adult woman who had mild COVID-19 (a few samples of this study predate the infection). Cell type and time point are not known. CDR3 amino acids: CASSLDQRGGVEQYF. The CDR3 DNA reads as TGTGCCAGCAGCTTGGACCAGCGGGGCGGGGTCGAGCAGTACTTC.